A single sample gave rise to the 10 T cell receptor beta chains below, sequenced in a study of tumor-infiltrating lymphocytes in localized non-small cell lung cancer. Clones were sequenced by immunoSEQ multiplex PCR, and TCRdb holds only the in-frame ones, with some missing. Here the sample spans about 6,700 clones, about 79% being singletons. Material for sequencing was uninvolved lung tissue not adjacent to the tumor. The receptors originated from a human donor with non-small cell lung cancer.

V and J are TRBV25-1 and TRBJ2-7, with 7 nucleotides matching TRBD2. J was trimmed by 5 bases and V by 2 bases; bases with no gene match: 6. Germline loops: CDR1 MGHDK, CDR2 SYGVNS. This CDR3 contains 14 residues. The CDR3 protein is CASSEILAGNEQYF. The CDR3 DNA sequence: TGTGCCAGCAGTGAAATATTAGCGGGCAACGAGCAGTACTTC.

The V and J genes are TRBV27 and TRBJ1-5; D perhaps matches TRBD1 (6 bases). CDR3 length: 14 residues. The germline gives CDR1 MNHEY, CDR2 SMNVEV (reference sequence). V lost 5 bases and J 7 bases, leaving 15 bases between the germline ends. The DNA for the CDR3 is TGTGCCAGCAGTCCATCAACAGGGTTCCAGCCCCAGCATTTT. Its translation: CASSPSTGFQPQHF.

This clone was detected only a few times. The CDR3 DNA sequence: TGTGCCAGCAGTGAATTAAACGAAGTTCTAGCCAAAAACATTCAGTACTTC. Translating it yields CASSELNEVLAKNIQYF. The gene calls are TRBV6-1 and TRBJ2-4; D gene ambiguous. Germline V gene lookup returns CDR1 MNHNS and CDR2 SASEGT. The CDR3 loop spans 17 amino acids. With 2 bases removed from V and 0 bases from J, the gap between germline ends came to 14 bases.

This clone qualifies as medium-sized (0.01 to 0.1%). The V and J genes are TRBV7-2 and TRBJ2-2, with 9 positions matching TRBD2. J lost 7 bases, V lost 5 bases, and 11 bases had no gene match. Germline loops: CDR1 SGHTA, CDR2 FQGNSA. The CDR3 extends over 16 amino acids. The CDR3 loop is CASSPPGLADIGELFF. In DNA, the CDR3 is TGTGCCAGCAGCCCACCGGGACTAGCAGATATCGGGGAGCTGTTTTTT. The variable domain in full, with the rest retrieved from reference TRBV7-2 and TRBJ2-2, is GAGVSQSPSNKVTEKGKDVELRCDPISGHTALYWYRQSLGQGLEFLIYFQGNSAPDKSGLPSDRFSAERTGGSVSTLTIQRTQQEDSAVYLCASSPPGLADIGELFFGEGSRLTVL.

The chain carries TRBV18 and TRBJ1-5, with TRBD1 matching 9 bases. The CDR3 spans 13 residues. V lost 5 bases, J lost 7 bases, and 3 bases stayed unmatched. Looked up from germline, CDR1 is KGHSH and CDR2 is LQKENI. The CDR3 DNA follows: TGTGCCAGCTCAACAGGGGGCGTACAGCCCCAGCATTTT. It yields the protein CASSTGGVQPQHF.

This clone showed up just once. The chain is built from TRBV2 and TRBJ2-7; D unclear. The CDR3 spans 11 residues. From germline, CDR1 is SNHLY and CDR2 FYNNEI. V lost 7 bases and J lost 2, with 6 bases in between. The CDR3 loop is CASKWAYEQYF. The CDR3 DNA sequence: TGTGCCAGCAAATGGGCCTACGAGCAGTACTTC.

J is TRBJ2-5 and V is TRBV6-5; D is ambiguous. Near its end, the DNA agrees better with TRBJ2-7, so the J call may be wrong. Germline assignment: CDR1 MNHEY and CDR2 SVGAGI. CDR3 size: 14 residues. DNA of the CDR3: TGTGCCAGCAGTCCGACGCTGAGCTCCTACGAGCAGTACTTC. It codes for CASSPTLSSYEQYF.

The V and J genes are TRBV12-5 and TRBJ2-1, with TRBD2 matching 8 bases. V lost 2 bases and J lost 7; bases outside the gene matches: 4. CDR3 size: 14 residues. Germline assignment: CDR1 LGHNT and CDR2 FRNRAP. DNA of the CDR3: TGTGCTAGTGGTTTGTTGGCGGGGGGAAATGAGCAGTTCTTC. Amino acid sequence: CASGLLAGGNEQFF.

This chain joins TRBV5-1 and TRBJ2-1; D is possibly TRBD2 (6 bases). This CDR3 contains 16 residues. The germline gives CDR1 SGHRS, CDR2 YFSETQ. The V gene lost 0 bases and the J gene lost 2 bases, with 12 bases spanning the gap. The CDR3 spells CASSLDAGTPYNEQFF. For the CDR3, the DNA is TGCGCCAGCAGCTTGGATGCGGGGACCCCCTACAATGAGCAGTTCTTC.

This clone was picked up a small number of times. CDR3 sequence reads: CASSRGRDVYEQYF. CDR3 DNA: TGTGCCAGCAGTCGGGGCAGGGATGTGTACGAGCAGTACTTC. The chain uses TRBV6-5 and TRBJ2-7; the D call may be TRBD1 or TRBD2 (5 bases each). V lost 5 bases to trimming and J lost 4 bases, with 15 bases between them. The V gene's germline CDR1 is MNHEY and CDR2 SVGAGI. This CDR3 has 14 residues.